This entry features one T cell receptor (beta chain) sequence. What it recognizes is unknown. The data were taken from a study of T-cell memory formation after mild COVID-19. Whole-study findings and limits: Memory from before infection featured some responding clones, which suggests cross-reactive memory joined.

The CDR3 spans 15 residues. V was trimmed by 2 bases and J by 1 base, leaving 11 bases between them. Germline CDR1 is LGHNA and CDR2 is YNFKEQ. TCRdb re-analysed the 5' RACE reads in MiXCR, keeping a single row per CDR3 protein. The repertoire holds 400,000 to 500,000 distinct CDR3 sequences, with about 20% as singletons. What was sequenced was PBMCs or a T cell subset sorted from them (not recorded which). The gene calls are TRBV4-2 and TRBJ1-1, with a tentative D call TRBD1 (6 bases). The sequence derives from an adult woman who had mild COVID-19 (a few samples of this study predate the infection). Cell type and time point are not known. CDR3 amino acids: CASSQRQASNTEAFF. CDR3 coding DNA: TGTGCCAGCAGCCAACGACAGGCCTCGAACACTGAAGCTTTCTTT.